This TCR beta chain was found in a study of T-cell memory formation after mild COVID-19. TCRdb re-analysed the 5' RACE reads in MiXCR, keeping a single row per CDR3 protein. The table has roughly 550,000 distinct CDR3 sequences, about a fifth seen once. The origin of this receptor is an adult woman who had mild COVID-19 (a few samples of this study predate the infection). Cell type and time point are not known. Material for sequencing was PBMCs or a T cell subset sorted from them (not recorded which).

The CDR3 spells CASSLFGASGLETQYF. The CDR3 DNA reads TGTGCCAGCAGTTTATTCGGGGCTAGCGGGTTAGAGACCCAGTACTTC. V and J are TRBV6-2 or TRBV6-3 and TRBJ2-5; 8 bases match TRBD2. Germline CDR1 and CDR2: MNHEY and SVGEGT. The CDR3 has 16 amino acids. With V trimmed by 4 bases and J by 4 bases, 11 bases remained unmatched.